The 19 T cell receptor beta chains below all came from one sample that was sequenced in a study of beta chain features in type 1 diabetes. Every bit of the isolated RNA underwent reverse transcription, so sequencing read expressed TCRB transcripts. Only in-frame clones appear in the TCRdb table, and some are missing; sequencing was by immunoSEQ multiplex PCR. The sample contains under 400,000 clones, roughly a fifth of which appear only once. Sequencing used naive CD4+ T cells from blood. Receptor source: a woman between 18 and 29 years old in good health.

Regarding this clone: Other DNA sequences in the same sample also yield this CDR3. The J gene is TRBJ2-5, the V gene TRBV18; D gene unclear. Trimming stripped 3 bases from V and 5 bases from J, with 4 bases between. The CDR3 runs 11 residues. Germline V gene sequence: CDR1 KGHSH, CDR2 LQKENI. Written as DNA, the CDR3 is TGTGCCAGCTCACCCGAGGAGACCCAGTACTTC. This gives the protein CASSPEETQYF.

The chain joins TRBV11-1 to TRBJ2-3; TRBD2 agrees at 10 bases. V was pared by 8 bases and J by 5 bases, with 7 bases of the junction left unmatched. Per germline, CDR1 SGHAT and CDR2 FQDESV (reference sequence). The CDR3 is 14 amino acids. CDR3 loop: CASGGLAGVDTQYF. DNA of the CDR3: TGTGCCAGCGGGGGGCTAGCGGGAGTAGATACGCAGTATTTT.

In its sample, this clone was seen a few times. The chain carries TRBV11-2 and TRBJ1-2; unclear D gene. The CDR3 has 15 residues. The germline V gene has CDR1 SGHAT and CDR2 FQNNGV. The V and J ends lost 0 bases and 4 bases respectively, with 12 bases between them. The CDR3 loop reads CASSLDRVAPYGYTF. CDR3 sequence (DNA): TGTGCCAGCAGCTTAGATCGTGTGGCACCCTATGGCTACACCTTC.

The chain couples TRBV12-5 to TRBJ2-1; 10 bases are shared with TRBD2. The J segment lost 4 bases and the V segment lost 6 bases, leaving 9 bases of the junction unmatched. This CDR3 spans 16 amino acids. Germline V CDR1 and CDR2: LGHNT, FRNRAP. The CDR3 loop is CASGGHSGGRYNEQFF. DNA for the CDR3: TGTGCTAGTGGCGGTCATAGCGGGGGGAGGTACAATGAGCAGTTCTTC.

This clone has just a few counts. The CDR3 DNA reads as TGTGCCAGCAGCGCCCGGACTAGTCAAGAGACCCAGTACTTC. Translating it yields CASSARTSQETQYF. The chain combines TRBV9 with TRBJ2-5; 7 nucleotides agree with TRBD2. CDR1 SGDLS and CDR2 YYNGEE come from the germline V gene. The CDR3 totals 14 residues. V trimming: 3 bases; J trimming: 2 bases; junction bases outside the gene matches: 4.

The rearrangement links TRBV11-1 to TRBJ1-2, with 11 nucleotides matching TRBD1. With V trimmed by 5 bases and J by 6 bases, 5 bases remained unmatched. Per germline, CDR1 SGHAT and CDR2 FQDESV (reference sequence). This CDR3 has 14 residues. CDR3 in DNA: TGTGCCAGCAGCCAGGGGGACAGGGGGAATGGCTACACCTTC. This codes for CASSQGDRGNGYTF. Based on the CDR3 plus reference TRBV11-1 and TRBJ1-2, the full variable domain is EAEVAQSPRYKITEKSQAVAFWCDPISGHATLYWYRQILGQGPELLVQFQDESVVDDSQLPKDRFSAERLKGVDSTLKIQPAELGDSAMYLCASSQGDRGNGYTFGSGTRLTVV.

The V and J genes are TRBV5-4 and TRBJ2-7; 9 nucleotides match TRBD1. Per germline, CDR1 SGHNT and CDR2 YYREEE (reference sequence). The CDR3 spans 15 residues. The V and J ends lost 2 bases and 6 bases, in that order; junction bases with no gene match: 9. CDR3 bases: TGTGCCAGCAGCTTACCTGGGACAGGGATTAGCGAGCAGTACTTC. Translating gives CASSLPGTGISEQYF.

Only a few counts were recorded for this clone. The chain couples TRBV7-6 to TRBJ2-6, with no clear D. Trimming stripped 5 bases from V and 4 bases from J, with 3 bases between. This CDR3 has 12 amino acids. Per the germline V gene, CDR1 is SGHVS and CDR2 is FNYEAQ. In DNA form, the CDR3 reads TGTGCCAGCAGCCCAGGGGCCAACGTCCTGACTTTC. Translating gives CASSPGANVLTF.

The chain employs TRBV7-9 and TRBJ1-1; TRBD1 matches 8 bases. After removal of 6 bases from V and 1 base from J, the junction contained 4 bases not matched to a gene. This CDR3 contains 14 residues. CDR1 is SEHNR, CDR2 FQNEAQ, per germline (reference sequence). The DNA of the CDR3 is TGTGCCAGCAGGTTGACAGGGGAGAACACTGAAGCTTTCTTT. This sequence encodes CASRLTGENTEAFF.

This clone has only a few counts. The chain carries TRBV27 and TRBJ2-1; 10 bases match TRBD2. Germline trimming cut 4 bases from V and 2 bases from J; bases unmatched to any gene: 11. CDR3 length: 18 amino acids. In germline, CDR1 is MNHEY, CDR2 SMNVEV (reference sequence). The CDR3 nucleotides read TGTGCCAGCAGTTCCCCCCGTCGGCTAGCGGGGGCCTACAATGAGCAGTTCTTC. Translating it yields CASSSPRRLAGAYNEQFF.

The rearrangement links TRBV7-9 to TRBJ2-5, with D possibly TRBD2 on 6 matching bases. Germline V lookup: CDR1 SEHNR, CDR2 FQNEAQ (reference sequence). The CDR3 length is 12 residues. V was pared by 3 bases and J by 7 bases, with 9 bases between. The CDR3 DNA reads TGTGCCAGCAGCTTGGACGGGAGGACCCAGTACTTC. Translated, it gives CASSLDGRTQYF.

A few counts support this clone. The rearrangement joins TRBV7-3 to TRBJ2-3; D remains ambiguous. CDR3 length: 14 amino acids. V lost 5 bases to trimming and J lost 5 bases, with 14 bases between them. Per germline, CDR1 SGHTA and CDR2 FQGTGA. CDR3 loop: CASSPGVSVDTQYF. For the CDR3, the DNA is TGTGCCAGCAGCCCTGGTGTATCAGTAGATACGCAGTATTTT. Using reference TRBV7-3 and TRBJ2-3 for the parts outside the CDR3, the full variable domain is GAGVSQTPSNKVTEKGKYVELRCDPISGHTALYWYRQSLGQGPEFLIYFQGTGAADDSGLPNDRFFAVRPEGSVSTLKIQRTERGDSAVYLCASSPGVSVDTQYFGPGTRLTVL.

The rearrangement joins TRBV30 to TRBJ1-2, with D perhaps matching TRBD1 (6 bases). V lost 5 bases to trimming and J lost 6 bases, with 19 bases between them. CDR1 is GTSNPN and CDR2 is SVGIG in the germline V gene (reference sequence). The CDR3 extends over 14 amino acids. CDR3 region: CAWSRSGVENGYTF. The CDR3 coding sequence is TGTGCCTGGTCGAGGTCAGGGGTGGAGAATGGCTACACCTTC.

V gene TRBV5-1 combines with J gene TRBJ2-7; TRBD1 matches at 8 bases. Trimming removed 2 bases from V and 7 bases from J; junction bases left unmatched: 8. CDR1 and CDR2 (germline): SGHRS, YFSETQ. The length of the CDR3 is 14 residues. This CDR3 reads CASSFRGLVEEQYF. CDR3 bases: TGCGCCAGCAGCTTCAGGGGGCTGGTTGAGGAGCAGTACTTC.

This chain uses TRBV4-2 with TRBJ2-3, with 10 bases lining up with TRBD1. Germline assignment: CDR1 LGHNA and CDR2 YNFKEQ. The CDR3 extends over 14 amino acids. V dropped 10 bases and J dropped 3; count of bases not matched to a gene: 7. The CDR3 DNA sequence: TGTGCCACCTTGGGGACAGGGGAGACAGATACGCAGTATTTT. Its translation is CATLGTGETDTQYF.

This clone has more than one count but fewer than ten. The chain is built from TRBV11-3 and TRBJ2-1; tentative D call: TRBD1 (5 bases). The V gene lost 4 bases and the J gene lost 5 bases, with 12 bases spanning the gap. The CDR3 is 14 amino acids. Germline CDR1 SGHNT, CDR2 YENEEA. The CDR3 protein is CASSSVVGHNEQFF. DNA of the CDR3: TGTGCCAGCAGCTCGGTGGTGGGGCACAATGAGCAGTTCTTC.

This clone came up a few times. The chain couples TRBV13 to TRBJ2-1, with TRBD2 matching over 7 bases. CDR3 length: 14 amino acids. The junction had 8 bases not matched to a gene; V was cut back by 5 bases and J by 7 bases. Germline V gene lookup returns CDR1 PRHDT and CDR2 FYEKMQ (reference sequence). The CDR3 loop is CASSPSTSSNEQFF. The DNA for the CDR3 is TGTGCCAGCAGCCCCTCGACTAGCTCAAATGAGCAGTTCTTC.

The genes are TRBV11-2 and TRBJ1-2; 8 bases are shared with TRBD1. The ends lost 5 bases at V and 5 bases at J; junction bases unmatched: 1. Germline V gene lookup returns CDR1 SGHAT and CDR2 FQNNGV. There are 12 residues in the CDR3. Here the CDR3 DNA reads TGTGCCAGCAGCGACAGGGGATATGGCTACACCTTC. Its protein is CASSDRGYGYTF. The complete variable domain, with remaining parts taken from reference TRBV11-2 and TRBJ1-2, reads EAGVAQSPRYKIIEKRQSVAFWCNPISGHATLYWYQQILGQGPKLLIQFQNNGVVDDSQLPKDRFSAERLKGVDSTLKIQPAKLEDSAVYLCASSDRGYGYTFGSGTRLTVV.

V is TRBV27 and J is TRBJ2-1; tentatively, D is TRBD1 (6 bases). Germline V gene data show CDR1 as MNHEY and CDR2 as SMNVEV (reference sequence). With 4 bases removed from V and 1 base from J, the gap between germline ends came to 8 bases. This CDR3 has 14 residues. CDR3 bases: TGTGCCAGCAGTTGGGACAAGTCCTACAATGAGCAGTTCTTC. It specifies CASSWDKSYNEQFF.